The present entry profiles one TCR beta chain with its context. Its specificity is not known. The entry originates in a study of shared clonotypes between healthy human individuals. Sorted-subset replicate PCR reactions were performed with approximately 190 ng DNA, corresponding to roughly 31,000 T cell genomes. Method: immunoSEQ multiplex PCR; TCRdb's copy keeps in-frame clones and lacks some. The table lists around 700,000 clones, 72% of them singletons. Germline CDR1 and CDR2: SGHRS and YFSETQ. V lost 5 bases and J lost 2; bases outside the gene matches: 6. The CDR3 length is 14 residues. Study outcomes and limitations: Relative to memory subsets, naive subsets generally showed larger estimated richness.

The rearrangement links TRBV5-1 to TRBJ2-7; 8 positions agree with TRBD2. This receptor was taken from a woman in her twenties or thirties in good health. The source material was memory CD4+ T cells sorted from blood. Subset specified: CD45RA-negative fraction. CDR3 loop: CASSHSGNPYEQYF. DNA of the CDR3: TGCGCCAGCAGTCATAGCGGGAATCCCTACGAGCAGTACTTC.